Below, 14 T cell receptor beta chains from the same sample are listed, as sequenced in a study. Each CDR3 protein is one row after TCRdb ran MiXCR on the 5' RACE reads. The sample lists tens of thousands of distinct CDR3 sequences; 29% were seen once. The specimen sequenced was memory CD4+ T cells sorted from a lymph node. Subset indicated: memory CD4+ T cells, CD4+CD45RO+CD25-. These receptors all come from a female donor with breast cancer.

This clonotype was seen a few times. This sequence joins TRBV6-5 and TRBJ2-7; D gene ambiguous. CDR1 and CDR2 from the germline V gene are MNHEY and SVGAGI. CDR3 length equals 13 residues. V gave up 4 bases and J gave up 3 bases, with 10 bases separating them. The CDR3 nucleotides are TGTGCCAGCAGTTTTGCACAGAACTACGAGCAGTACTTC. Its translation is CASSFAQNYEQYF.

This clonotype occurred a few times. V is TRBV27 and J is TRBJ2-3, with D unresolved. In germline, CDR1 is MNHEY, CDR2 SMNVEV (reference sequence). The CDR3 is 13 residues long. Trimming removed 3 bases from V and 2 bases from J, with 6 bases in between. CDR3 amino acids: CASSLRTTDTQYF. CDR3 sequence (DNA): TGTGCCAGCAGTTTGAGGACCACAGATACGCAGTATTTT.

Of note for this clonotype: A read error may be the cause here, since a much bigger clone is one base away. The CDR3 does not close with the conserved phenylalanine or tryptophan, likely indicating a read error. This chain connects TRBV7-3 to TRBJ2-3, with a possible D match to TRBD2 (6 bases). Germline V CDR1 and CDR2: SGHTA, FQGTGA. V lost 7 bases and J 0 bases, leaving 17 bases between the germline ends. The CDR3 spans 16 residues. The CDR3 region has the DNA TGTGCCAGCATCCGGAGGGAAAAGCTAAGCACAGATACGCAGTATGTT. This translates into CASIRREKLSTDTQYV.

This clonotype showed up many times. The V gene is TRBV5-1, the J gene TRBJ2-2, with a weak D call TRBD1 (6 bases). CDR3 length: 14 residues. The germline V gene has CDR1 SGHRS and CDR2 YFSETQ. The V end lost 7 bases, the J end lost 2 bases, and 12 bases lay between the germline ends. The CDR3 region is CASRRDINTGELFF. CDR3 bases: TGCGCCAGCCGCAGGGACATAAACACCGGGGAGCTGTTTTTT.

The chain employs TRBV6-4 and TRBJ2-1, with D maybe TRBD1 (6 bases). In germline, CDR1 is MRHNA, CDR2 SNTAGT. This CDR3 has 14 residues. The germline V and J ends were trimmed by 1 base and 14 bases, with 18 bases remaining between them. Here the CDR3 DNA reads TGTGCCAGCAGTGACTGGGCGTCCGTTGGGGGCAAGTTCTTC. It is translated as CASSDWASVGGKFF.

The chain carries TRBV24-1 and TRBJ2-7; 7 bases fit TRBD2. V lost 5 bases and J lost 0; bases outside the gene matches: 3. Germline values: CDR1 KGHDR, CDR2 SFDVKD. This CDR3 has 14 amino acids. DNA of the CDR3: TGTGCCACCAGTGCTGGCGGGAGCTCCTACGAGCAGTACTTC. This sequence encodes CATSAGGSSYEQYF.

V gene TRBV5-8 combines with J gene TRBJ2-3, with 14 bases fitting TRBD2. V was pared by 4 bases and J by 6 bases, with 7 bases of the junction left unmatched. Germline CDR1 is SGHTS and CDR2 is YDEGEE. The CDR3 runs to 16 residues. CDR3 in DNA: TGTGCCAGCAGCCAGGGACTAGCGGGGGCCGGGGATACGCAGTATTTT. Its translation: CASSQGLAGAGDTQYF. Supplemented by reference TRBV5-8 and TRBJ2-3, the full variable domain reads EAGVTQSPTHLIKTRGQQATLRCSPISGHTSVYWYQQALGLGLQFLLWYDEGEERNRGNFPPRFSGRQFPNYSSELNVNALELEDSALYLCASSQGLAGAGDTQYFGPGTRLTVL.

This clonotype showed up just a few times. The chain is built from TRBV5-4 and TRBJ2-3; 7 nucleotides align to TRBD2. The CDR3 is 15 amino acids. Germline CDR1 is SGHNT and CDR2 is YYREEE (reference sequence). The trim removed 4 bases at V and 0 bases at J, leaving 5 bases unmatched. The CDR3 region is CASSPLAVSTDTQYF. CDR3 nucleotides: TGTGCCAGCAGCCCTCTAGCGGTTAGCACAGATACGCAGTATTTT. Complete variable domain (other parts from reference TRBV5-4 and TRBJ2-3): ETGVTQSPTHLIKTRGQQVTLRCSSQSGHNTVSWYQQALGQGPQFIFQYYREEENGRGNFPPRFSGLQFPNYSSELNVNALELDDSALYLCASSPLAVSTDTQYFGPGTRLTVL.

The genes are TRBV6-5 and TRBJ1-5, with D unclear. V lost 6 bases and J lost 1, with 7 bases in between. Germline values: CDR1 MNHEY, CDR2 SVGAGI. The CDR3 consists of 13 residues. CDR3 nucleotide sequence: TGTGCCAGCAGCCCCAGAAGCAATCAGCCCCAGCATTTT. Translating gives CASSPRSNQPQHF.

Comments on this clonotype: The missing conserved phenylalanine or tryptophan at the end of this CDR3 makes a read error likely. Because the CDR3's place on the DNA is in doubt, the DNA is left out and the CDR3 is given as listed by TCRdb. The chain joins TRBV7-3 to TRBJ2-1; whether TRBD1, the table's D call, matches the DNA was not checked. Looked up from germline, CDR1 is SGHTA and CDR2 is FQGTGA. The CDR3 totals 13 residues, both ends included. CDR3 region: CASSPGGSGRPFL.

In its sample, this clonotype was seen a few times. The rearrangement joins TRBV12-3 or TRBV12-4 to TRBJ2-5; tentative D call: TRBD2 (5 bases). The CDR3 loop spans 13 amino acids. V shed 3 bases and J shed 7 bases, with 12 bases lying between them. The CDR3 is CASSFEDRGTQYF. DNA of the CDR3: TGTGCCAGCAGTTTTGAGGACCGGGGGACCCAGTACTTC.

This clonotype was detected only once. The chain carries TRBV18 and TRBJ2-7, with TRBD1 identical over 7 bases. Per the germline V gene, CDR1 is KGHSH and CDR2 is LQKENI. CDR3 size: 13 residues. The V segment lost 4 bases and the J segment 2 bases; nucleotides outside the gene matches: 2. CDR3 residues: CASSLQGAYEQYF. In DNA form, the CDR3 reads TGTGCCAGCTCACTTCAGGGGGCCTACGAGCAGTACTTC.

The rearrangement joins TRBV6-5 to TRBJ2-3; possibly TRBD1 or TRBD2 for D (6 bases each). CDR3 length: 15 residues. Germline V lookup: CDR1 MNHEY, CDR2 SVGAGI. The germline V and J ends were trimmed by 6 bases and 1 base, with 14 bases remaining between them. For the CDR3, the DNA is TGTGCCAGCAGCTTCGGGGGCCGGGGCACAGATACGCAGTATTTT. As protein: CASSFGGRGTDTQYF.

The chain combines TRBV5-1 with TRBJ1-5; D not certain. The CDR3 contains 15 residues. Germline V gene lookup returns CDR1 SGHRS and CDR2 YFSETQ. Trimming removed 2 bases from V and 7 bases from J, with 16 bases in between. The DNA of the CDR3 is TGCGCCAGCAGCTTAATTCCCTGGGCAGTACAGCCCCAGCATTTT. Translation gives CASSLIPWAVQPQHF.